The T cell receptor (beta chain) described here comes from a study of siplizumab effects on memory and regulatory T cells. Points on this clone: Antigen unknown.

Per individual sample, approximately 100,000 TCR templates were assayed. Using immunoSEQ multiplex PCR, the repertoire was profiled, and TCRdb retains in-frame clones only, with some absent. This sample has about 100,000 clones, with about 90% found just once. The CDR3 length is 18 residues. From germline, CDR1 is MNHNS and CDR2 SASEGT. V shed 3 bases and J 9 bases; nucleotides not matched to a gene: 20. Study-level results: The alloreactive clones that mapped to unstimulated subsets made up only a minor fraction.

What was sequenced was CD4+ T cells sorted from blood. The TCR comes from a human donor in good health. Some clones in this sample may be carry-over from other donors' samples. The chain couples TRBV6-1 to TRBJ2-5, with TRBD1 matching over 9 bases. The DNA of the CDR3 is TGTGCCAGCAGTGACCCGGTCTGGGGACAGGGTGGGTCAAGAGCCCAGTACTTC. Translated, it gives CASSDPVWGQGGSRAQYF.